Below, 12 T cell receptor beta chains from the same sample are listed, as sequenced in a study of cytotoxic CD8 clonotypes in ibrutinib-treated CLL. Clones were sequenced by immunoSEQ multiplex PCR, and TCRdb holds only the in-frame ones, with some missing. The profile shows about 49,000 clones, about two thirds of them singletons. Sequencing was performed on PBMCs, taken after 12 months of ibrutinib treatment. Source of these receptors: a human donor with chronic lymphocytic leukemia.

This clone was seen only a few times. The chain carries TRBV7-9 and TRBJ1-1; D is uncertain. The CDR3 loop spans 13 amino acids. Trimming removed 1 base at V and 0 bases at J, with 3 bases between. Germline V gene data show CDR1 as SEHNR and CDR2 as FQNEAQ (reference sequence). The CDR3, as DNA: TGTGCCAGCAGCTTAGTTGTGAACACTGAAGCTTTCTTT. Translated, it gives CASSLVVNTEAFF.

This rearrangement joins TRBV18 to TRBJ1-6; 10 bases agree with TRBD1. CDR3 length: 14 residues. The V gene end was trimmed by 3 bases and the J gene end by 8 bases; junction bases not matched to a gene: 1. The germline gives CDR1 KGHSH, CDR2 LQKENI. CDR3 protein: CASSPGQGDSPLHF. CDR3 sequence (DNA): TGTGCCAGCTCACCCGGACAGGGGGATTCACCCCTCCACTTT.

This sequence joins TRBV2 and TRBJ1-2; a possible D gene is TRBD1 (5 bases). This CDR3 has 17 amino acids. The germline gives CDR1 SNHLY, CDR2 FYNNEI. V lost 1 base to trimming and J lost 4 bases, with 19 bases between them. CDR3 nucleotides: TGTGCCAGCAGTGAAGTTAGGGTGGGGACGGCGGGCTATGGCTACACCTTC. It encodes CASSEVRVGTAGYGYTF.

V and J are TRBV7-6 and TRBJ2-5; a weak D match, TRBD2 (5 bases). CDR3 size: 14 residues. Per germline, CDR1 SGHVS and CDR2 FNYEAQ. Trimming took 2 bases from V and 5 from J, leaving 12 bases between them. CDR3 residues: CASSLRGGIETQYF. In DNA, the CDR3 is TGTGCCAGCAGCTTACGAGGAGGTATTGAGACCCAGTACTTC. Based on the CDR3 plus reference TRBV7-6 and TRBJ2-5, the full variable domain is GAGVSQSPRYKVTKRGQDVALRCDPISGHVSLYWYRQALGQGPEFLTYFNYEAQQDKSGLPNDRFSAERPEGSISTLTIQRTEQRDSAMYRCASSLRGGIETQYFGPGTRLLVL.

The chain links TRBV27 to TRBJ2-3, with D maybe TRBD2 (6 bases). The length of the CDR3 is 14 residues. Between the trimmed V and J ends, which lost 8 bases and 5 bases, there was a span of 17 bases. Germline CDR1 MNHEY, CDR2 SMNVEV (reference sequence). CDR3: CASLPRLDGDTQYF. The CDR3 DNA is TGTGCCAGCCTTCCGAGACTAGACGGAGATACGCAGTATTTT.

CDR3 protein: CASSVGGETQYF. DNA of the CDR3: TGTGCCAGCAGCGTAGGAGGGGAGACCCAGTACTTC. The rearrangement joins TRBV9 to TRBJ2-5, with D maybe TRBD2 (5 bases). This CDR3 comprises 12 residues. Germline CDR1 and CDR2: SGDLS and YYNGEE. Trimming stripped 0 bases from V and 5 bases from J, with 5 bases between.

V and J are TRBV19 and TRBJ1-5; D not certain. Germline V gene data show CDR1 as LNHDA and CDR2 as SQIVND (reference sequence). The CDR3 sequence is 14 residues long. V was trimmed by 6 bases and J by 2 bases, leaving 11 bases between them. The CDR3 DNA sequence: TGTGCCAGTAGGGGCGGGATCGGCAATCAGCCCCAGCATTTT. It encodes CASRGGIGNQPQHF.

This clone appeared a few times. This sequence joins TRBV29-1 and TRBJ1-2; no clear D gene. Between the trimmed V and J ends, which lost 1 base and 2 bases, there was a span of 14 bases. CDR3 length: 15 amino acids. Germline CDR1 reads SQVTM; CDR2 reads ANQGSEA. This chain's CDR3 is CSVEATDRGNYGYTF. CDR3 coding DNA: TGCAGCGTTGAAGCCACGGACCGAGGAAACTATGGCTACACCTTC.

By proportion, this clone is medium-sized. The gene calls are TRBV5-6 and TRBJ1-2, with D perhaps matching TRBD1 (5 bases). Germline values: CDR1 SGHDT, CDR2 YYEEEE. V dropped 5 bases and J dropped 2 bases, with 10 bases sitting between them. This CDR3 contains 13 residues. The CDR3 nucleotides read TGTGCCAGCAGTGGGAGGGGAAACTATGGCTACACCTTC. This translates into CASSGRGNYGYTF.

The chain has TRBV28 and TRBJ1-2; TRBD1 is a possible D gene (5 bases). The CDR3 is 14 residues long. From germline, CDR1 is MDHEN and CDR2 SYDVKM. The V gene lost 4 bases and the J gene lost 5 bases, with 14 bases spanning the gap. CDR3 in amino acids: CASSWGGTRYGYTF. The CDR3 DNA reads TGTGCCAGCAGTTGGGGGGGGACTCGGTATGGCTACACCTTC.

This clone has a handful of counts. The chain has TRBV7-9 and TRBJ1-2; no firm D call. The germline V and J ends were trimmed by 1 base and 5 bases, with 11 bases remaining between them. The CDR3 runs 14 residues. From germline, CDR1 is SEHNR and CDR2 FQNEAQ (reference sequence). DNA of the CDR3: TGTGCCAGCAGCTTAGGTGGTGTGGAGTATGGCTACACCTTC. As protein: CASSLGGVEYGYTF.

The rearrangement uses TRBV5-8 and TRBJ2-3; weak D call: TRBD1 (6 bases). CDR1 is SGHTS and CDR2 is YDEGEE in the germline V gene. V lost 0 bases to trimming and J lost 0 bases, with 11 bases between them. This CDR3 has 16 residues. CDR3: CASSLEQGTSTDTQYF. In nucleotides, the CDR3 is TGTGCCAGCAGCTTGGAACAGGGAACTAGCACAGATACGCAGTATTTT.